Following are 32 T cell receptor beta chains from one sample sequenced in a study of Graves' ophthalmopathy and Graves' hyperthyroidism. Amplification from RNA transcripts yielded the TCR beta CDR3 regions. Amplification began with first-round RT-PCR using HTBI primers, then second-round multiplex PCR was performed. TCRdb independently ran MiXCR on the multiplex PCR reads; one entry per CDR3 protein. The sample lists roughly 220,000 distinct CDR3 sequences, around 50% occurring once. The sequencing input was peripheral blood. The receptors were gathered from an adult man with Graves' ophthalmopathy.

The chain recombines TRBV9 with TRBJ2-7; 10 bases are a match to TRBD1. The germline CDR1 and CDR2 sequences are SGDLS and YYNGEE. This CDR3 is built from 17 residues. V gave up 7 bases and J gave up 5 bases; unmatched junction bases: 18. CDR3 sequence: CASQRGTGVGLRDEQYF. The CDR3 DNA sequence: TGTGCCAGCCAAAGGGGGACAGGGGTAGGTCTGAGGGACGAGCAGTACTTC.

This clonotype was found a few times. The J gene is TRBJ1-1, the V gene TRBV10-2; 10 bases agree with TRBD1. Germline values: CDR1 WSHSY, CDR2 SAAADI. The CDR3 loop spans 15 amino acids. V was pared by 7 bases and J by 5 bases, with 10 bases of the junction left unmatched. The CDR3 DNA reads TGCGCCAGCACCTCGAAGAGGACAGGGGGTACTGAAGCTTTCTTT. Translation: CASTSKRTGGTEAFF.

The rearrangement links TRBV18 to TRBJ1-1, with no clear D. CDR1 and CDR2 from the germline V gene are KGHSH and LQKENI. The ends were cut back, 2 bases at V and 6 bases at J, with 10 bases in the middle. CDR3 length: 13 amino acids. CDR3 loop: CASSPTGDAEAFF. Written as DNA, the CDR3 is TGTGCCAGCTCACCAACGGGAGACGCTGAAGCTTTCTTT.

V is TRBV2 and J is TRBJ1-3; tentative D call: TRBD1 (6 bases). Germline CDR1 reads SNHLY; CDR2 reads FYNNEI. This CDR3 has 15 residues. Trimming took off 3 bases at V and 1 base at J, with 10 bases between the two ends. CDR3 protein: CASSDRGASGNTIYF. CDR3 in DNA: TGTGCCAGCAGTGACAGGGGAGCTTCTGGAAACACCATATATTTT.

The table lists this clonotype with a count of one. At one of its ends the junction is not consistent with the germline gene, which may arise from a read error. The chain carries TRBV10-2 and TRBJ1-4; D unresolved. The CDR3 runs 15 residues. Germline V gives CDR1 WSHSY, CDR2 SAAADI. The CDR3 nucleotides read TGTGCCAGCAGTCCTTCTAGGACCCTGACAGAAAAACTGTTTTTT. Translating it yields CASSPSRTLTEKLFF.

DNA of the CDR3: TGTGCCAGCAGCTCCTATAGGCTCGATTACAATGAGCAGTTCTTC. This encodes CASSSYRLDYNEQFF. This chain uses TRBV7-2 with TRBJ2-1; no clear D. The germline CDR1 and CDR2 sequences are SGHTA and FQGNSA. Deletions cut 4 bases from V and 4 bases from J, with 14 bases between. The CDR3 spans 15 residues.

This clonotype has just a few counts. The gene calls are TRBV7-2 and TRBJ1-5, with no clear D. This CDR3 comprises 12 residues. The V end was cut by 6 bases, the J end by 6 bases, with 9 bases between. Germline loops: CDR1 SGHTA, CDR2 FQGNSA. CDR3 DNA: TGTGCCAGCAGAAAAGGAGGTCAGCCCCAGCATTTT. The encoded protein is CASRKGGQPQHF. The full variable domain, rest sourced from reference TRBV7-2 and TRBJ1-5, is GAGVSQSPSNKVTEKGKDVELRCDPISGHTALYWYRQSLGQGLEFLIYFQGNSAPDKSGLPSDRFSAERTGGSVSTLTIQRTQQEDSAVYLCASRKGGQPQHFGDGTRLSIL.

This clonotype has just a few counts. V and J are TRBV7-2 and TRBJ2-2, with D maybe TRBD2 (5 bases). Trimming removed 1 base from V and 3 bases from J, with 12 bases in between. Looked up from germline, CDR1 is SGHTA and CDR2 is FQGNSA. This CDR3 is 16 amino acids long. The CDR3 region is CASSLGLLRDTGELFF. The CDR3 DNA reads as TGTGCCAGCAGCTTAGGGCTGTTGAGGGACACCGGGGAGCTGTTTTTT.

This sequence joins TRBV6-1 and TRBJ2-7; D is possibly TRBD2 (5 bases). There are 14 residues in the CDR3. Between the trimmed V and J ends, which lost 6 bases and 0 bases, there was a span of 12 bases. Germline V gene data show CDR1 as MNHNS and CDR2 as SASEGT. The chain's CDR3 is CASSLGKTSYEQYF. The CDR3 DNA sequence: TGTGCCAGCAGCCTCGGGAAGACCTCCTACGAGCAGTACTTC.

The chain is built from TRBV6-6 and TRBJ2-7; D call uncertain. The CDR3 has 14 residues. CDR1 and CDR2 from the germline V gene are MNHNY and SVGAGI (reference sequence). The V and J ends lost 4 bases and 0 bases respectively, with 10 bases between them. CDR3 nucleotides: TGTGCCAGCAGTTCTCAGCGAACCTCCTACGAGCAGTACTTC. It codes for CASSSQRTSYEQYF.

J is TRBJ2-2 and V is TRBV10-2, with D maybe TRBD2 (5 bases). In germline, CDR1 is WSHSY, CDR2 SAAADI. Trimming removed 11 bases at V and 7 bases at J, with 14 bases between. The CDR3 extends over 12 amino acids. The CDR3 loop is CALRTRGGELFF. The CDR3 nucleotides read TGCGCCCTTAGGACCCGGGGCGGGGAGCTGTTTTTT.

As DNA, the CDR3 is TGTGCCAGCAGTTCCCAAGGAGACGGACGTACTGGAAACACCATATATTTT. Encoded protein: CASSSQGDGRTGNTIYF. The rearrangement uses TRBV2 and TRBJ1-3; no definite D call. The CDR3 consists of 17 residues. V was shortened by 5 bases and J by 2 bases, with 19 bases between the two germline ends. Looked up from germline, CDR1 is SNHLY and CDR2 is FYNNEI.

For this clonotype: Because the CDR3 is missing its conserved closing phenylalanine or tryptophan, this is likely a read error. The genes are TRBV7-2 and TRBJ2-7, with D unclear. Germline CDR1 and CDR2: SGHTA and FQGNSA. V gave up 0 bases and J gave up 3 bases, with 9 bases separating them. The CDR3 is 14 amino acids. The CDR3 protein is CASSLAGWGYEQYL. In DNA form, the CDR3 reads TGTGCCAGCAGCTTAGCCGGGTGGGGCTACGAGCAGTACCTC.

Note on this clonotype: One base away lies a much larger clone, so this may be a sequencing read error. The chain employs TRBV24-1 and TRBJ2-7; the D call may be TRBD1 or TRBD2 (5 bases each). Trimming removed 11 bases at V and 0 bases at J, with 13 bases between. The V gene's germline CDR1 is KGHDR and CDR2 SFDVKD. The CDR3 runs to 13 residues. CDR3 sequence: CAIQRGASYEQYF. CDR3 coding DNA: TGTGCCATCCAGAGGGGAGCCTCCTACGAGCAGTACTTC.

There are a few counts of this clonotype. One end of the junction is discordant with germline, which a read error may explain. The V call is TRBV5-8, the J call TRBJ1-2, with 7 bases lining up with TRBD1. Germline V gene sequence: CDR1 SGHTS, CDR2 YDEGEE. This CDR3 comprises 15 residues. The CDR3 nucleotides are TGCGCCAGCAGCAGCCAGACAGGGACTAACTATGGCTACACCTTC. It codes for CASSSQTGTNYGYTF. Full variable domain (missing parts from reference TRBV5-8 and TRBJ1-2): EAGVTQSPTHLIKTRGQQATLRCSPISGHTSVYWYQQALGLGLQFLLWYDEGEERNRGNFPPRFSGRQFPNYSSELNVNALELEDSALYLCASSSQTGTNYGYTFGSGTRLTVV.

The rearrangement links TRBV9 to TRBJ1-5; a weak D match, TRBD1 (6 bases). This CDR3 region has 15 residues. Looked up from germline, CDR1 is SGDLS and CDR2 is YYNGEE. Between the trimmed V and J ends, which lost 5 bases and 2 bases, there was a span of 14 bases. The CDR3 bases are TGTGCCAGCAGTTTGACAGGTGGTGGCAATCAGCCCCAGCATTTT. The encoded protein is CASSLTGGGNQPQHF. The full variable domain, in which reference TRBV9 and TRBJ1-5 provide the parts outside the CDR3, is DSGVTQTPKHLITATGQRVTLRCSPRSGDLSVYWYQQSLDQGLQFLIQYYNGEERAKGNILERFSAQQFPDLHSELNLSSLELGDSALYFCASSLTGGGNQPQHFGDGTRLSIL.

The chain couples TRBV19 to TRBJ2-5; 11 nucleotides line up with TRBD1. Trimming at V came to 9 bases and at J to 3 bases, leaving 6 bases not matched to a gene. Germline V gene sequence: CDR1 LNHDA, CDR2 SQIVND (reference sequence). The CDR3 runs 14 residues. CDR3 sequence (DNA): TGTGCCAGCAGACCGGGACAGGGGGAAGAGACCCAGTACTTC. Translation gives CASRPGQGEETQYF.

This clonotype was seen a handful of times. The genes are TRBV20-1 and TRBJ2-2, with 12 bases matching TRBD2. Germline V CDR1 and CDR2: DFQATT, SNEGSKA (reference sequence). CDR3 length: 14 residues. V lost 4 bases and J lost 8; bases outside the gene matches: 5. The CDR3 region is CSATTSGGSGELFF. Here the CDR3 DNA reads TGCAGTGCTACGACTAGCGGGGGATCTGGGGAGCTGTTTTTT.

CDR3 in amino acids: CASSLRGQSYGYTF. The CDR3 DNA sequence: TGTGCCAGCAGTTTACGTGGACAGTCCTATGGCTACACCTTC. This chain links TRBV28 with TRBJ1-2; a weak D match, TRBD1 (6 bases). V dropped 2 bases and J dropped 4 bases, with 11 bases sitting between them. Per germline, CDR1 MDHEN and CDR2 SYDVKM. This CDR3 has 14 residues.

This chain uses TRBV25-1 with TRBJ1-6; 10 nucleotides agree with TRBD1. Germline V gene lookup returns CDR1 MGHDK and CDR2 SYGVNS. V was pared by 6 bases and J by 5 bases, with 4 bases of the junction left unmatched. This CDR3 is built from 15 residues. The CDR3 is CASRGDRGNNSPLHF. CDR3 coding DNA: TGTGCCAGCAGGGGGGACAGGGGAAATAATTCACCCCTCCACTTT.

This clonotype has a handful of counts. The chain combines TRBV12-3 or TRBV12-4 with TRBJ1-2; D is perhaps TRBD1 (5 bases). The length of the CDR3 is 17 residues. V was cut by 4 bases and J by 4 bases, with 22 bases left in between. The CDR3 loop reads CASSSPGAGPAGYGYTF. CDR3 DNA: TGTGCCAGCAGTTCCCCGGGAGCAGGGCCCGCTGGCTATGGCTACACCTTC.

The V call is TRBV10-1, the J call TRBJ1-1; TRBD1 might be the D (6 bases). Germline CDR1 reads WNHNN; CDR2 reads SYGVQD (reference sequence). This CDR3 region has 13 residues. Trimming removed 0 bases at V and 7 bases at J, with 9 bases between. CDR3 sequence reads: CASSESGASEAFF. DNA of the CDR3: TGCGCCAGCAGTGAGTCGGGGGCGAGTGAAGCTTTCTTT.

J is TRBJ1-1 and V is TRBV2; no reliable D call. This CDR3 comprises 13 residues. Looked up from germline, CDR1 is SNHLY and CDR2 is FYNNEI. Trimming stripped 7 bases from V and 3 bases from J, with 12 bases between. CDR3 DNA sequence: TGTGCCAGCACCCTATCGGGGTACACTGAAGCTTTCTTT. Amino acids: CASTLSGYTEAFF.

V and J are TRBV7-2 and TRBJ2-7; D is possibly TRBD1 (6 bases). V lost 4 bases and J 3 bases, leaving 22 bases between the germline ends. The CDR3 is 17 amino acids. CDR1 is SGHTA, CDR2 FQGNSA, per germline. CDR3: CASSSHLGRDTFYEQYF. In DNA, the CDR3 is TGTGCCAGCAGCTCTCATTTGGGCCGGGACACATTCTACGAGCAGTACTTC.

Many counts were recorded for this clonotype. V and J are TRBV15 and TRBJ1-1; perhaps TRBD1 as D (5 bases). CDR1 is LNHNV and CDR2 is YYDKDF in the germline V gene (reference sequence). The CDR3 contains 13 residues. Trimming pared 6 bases from V and 6 bases from J, leaving 14 bases between. CDR3 in amino acids: CATSLWGGSEAFF. Here the CDR3 DNA reads TGTGCCACCAGTCTTTGGGGGGGTTCTGAAGCTTTCTTT.

V is TRBV7-9 and J is TRBJ2-7, with D hard to call. Germline CDR1 and CDR2: SEHNR and FQNEAQ (reference sequence). This CDR3 has 13 residues. The V and J ends lost 2 bases and 0 bases respectively, with 5 bases between them. CDR3 DNA sequence: TGTGCCAGCAGCTTAAGGGACTCCTACGAGCAGTACTTC. Residues: CASSLRDSYEQYF.

The chain employs TRBV5-8 and TRBJ1-6; D is possibly TRBD1 (6 bases). In germline, CDR1 is SGHTS, CDR2 YDEGEE. V was trimmed by 2 bases and J by 10 bases, leaving 16 bases between them. The CDR3 length is 15 residues. The CDR3 sequence: CASSLINREDSPLHF. DNA for the CDR3: TGTGCCAGCAGCTTAATAAACAGGGAGGACTCACCCCTCCACTTT.

This clonotype was observed at least ten times. V is TRBV29-1 and J is TRBJ2-5, with a tentative D call TRBD1 (6 bases). Germline V gives CDR1 SQVTM, CDR2 ANQGSEA. Trimming took off 3 bases at V and 5 bases at J, with 13 bases between the two ends. This CDR3 is built from 13 residues. Here the CDR3 DNA reads TGCAGCGTTGAGAGGGGGATGGGGGAGACCCAGTACTTC. Protein sequence: CSVERGMGETQYF.

J is TRBJ2-3 and V is TRBV5-5; 10 positions agree with TRBD2. Germline V CDR1 and CDR2: SGHKS, YYEKEE (reference sequence). The CDR3 runs to 19 residues. With 4 bases clipped from V and 2 bases from J, the junction kept 16 bases outside the gene matches. This CDR3 is CASSPPSSGAGGDTDTQYF. Written as DNA, the CDR3 is TGTGCCAGCAGCCCCCCGAGTTCTGGAGCGGGAGGGGACACAGATACGCAGTATTTT.

This clonotype turned up a few times. The rearrangement joins TRBV20-1 to TRBJ2-7; 11 bases line up with TRBD2. Losses at the gene ends were 2 bases for V and 3 bases for J; bases not matched to a gene: 3. Looked up from germline, CDR1 is DFQATT and CDR2 is SNEGSKA (reference sequence). This CDR3 is 14 amino acids long. DNA for the CDR3: TGCAGTGCTAGATCACTAGCGGGAGACTACGAGCAGTACTTC. Protein: CSARSLAGDYEQYF.

The CDR3 protein is CASSYSRGRQGQPQHF. The CDR3 region has the DNA TGTGCCAGCAGTTACTCTCGGGGGCGCCAGGGTCAGCCCCAGCATTTT. The chain couples TRBV2 to TRBJ1-5; possible D gene TRBD1, 6 bases. Germline CDR1 SNHLY, CDR2 FYNNEI. The CDR3 sequence is 16 residues long. With 5 bases removed from V and 6 bases from J, the gap between germline ends came to 20 bases.

The chain joins TRBV5-7 to TRBJ1-1, with D perhaps matching TRBD1 (5 bases). TRBV5-7 is classed as an ORF, of uncertain function. The V and J ends lost 4 bases and 6 bases respectively, with 16 bases between them. The CDR3 is 14 residues long. CDR3: CASSRGGALSEAFF. The CDR3 coding sequence is TGTGCCAGCAGCCGTGGAGGGGCGTTGTCTGAAGCTTTCTTT.